This entry concerns a single T cell receptor (beta chain). These data originate in a study of graft-versus-host responses after intestinal transplantation. In germline, CDR1 is MNHEY, CDR2 SMNVEV (reference sequence). This CDR3 region has 14 residues. V gave up 2 bases and J gave up 2 bases, with 10 bases separating them. Sequencing was performed with immunoSEQ multiplex PCR; in TCRdb, only in-frame clones are kept and a portion is missing. Altogether under 80,000 clones are present, approximately 92% being singletons, with the ten largest covering approximately 0.64%. The sequence came from a human patient who received an intestinal transplant, so some T cells may come from the graft donor. The starting material was PBMCs, obtained 98 days after intestinal transplantation. V and J are TRBV27 and TRBJ2-7, with D perhaps given as TRBD1 or TRBD2 (5 bases each). This CDR3 is CASSLRGAPYEQYF. In DNA form, the CDR3 reads TGTGCCAGCAGTTTACGAGGGGCCCCCTACGAGCAGTACTTC.